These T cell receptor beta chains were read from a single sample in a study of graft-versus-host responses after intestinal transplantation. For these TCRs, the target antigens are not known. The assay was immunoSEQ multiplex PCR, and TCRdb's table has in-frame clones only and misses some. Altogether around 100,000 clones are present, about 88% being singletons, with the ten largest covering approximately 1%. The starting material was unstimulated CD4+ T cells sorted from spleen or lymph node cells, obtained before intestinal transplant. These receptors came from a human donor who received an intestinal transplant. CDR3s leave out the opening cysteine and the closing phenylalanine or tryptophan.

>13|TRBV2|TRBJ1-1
ASSERSQINTEAF
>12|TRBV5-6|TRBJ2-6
ASAYYSGANVLT
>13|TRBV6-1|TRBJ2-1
ASSEEPGIYNEQF
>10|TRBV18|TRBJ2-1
ASSPDRSEQF
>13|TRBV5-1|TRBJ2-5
ASSRGQGRQETQY
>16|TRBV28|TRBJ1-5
ASSSSFRGPYSNQPQH
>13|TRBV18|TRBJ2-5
ASSPGRGAQETQY
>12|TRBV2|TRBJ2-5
ASRPGTARETQY
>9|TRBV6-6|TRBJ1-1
ASWLNTEAF
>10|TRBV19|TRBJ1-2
ATEIQNYGYT
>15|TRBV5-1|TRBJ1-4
ASSLQGPSATNEKLF
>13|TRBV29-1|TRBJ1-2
SVHKGTEPNYGYT
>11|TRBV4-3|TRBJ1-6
ASSQDRYSPLH
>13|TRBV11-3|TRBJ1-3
ASSSPTGRGNTIY
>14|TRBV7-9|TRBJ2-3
ASSLVLGGGTDTQY
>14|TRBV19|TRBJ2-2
ASSPTGGGPTGELF
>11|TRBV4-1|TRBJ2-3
ASSHQVGDTQY
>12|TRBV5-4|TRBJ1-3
ASSSSVSGNTIY
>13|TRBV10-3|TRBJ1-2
AISDSDRRDYGYT
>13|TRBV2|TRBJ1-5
ASSEQGASNQPQH
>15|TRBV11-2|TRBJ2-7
ASSLDLTGIISYEQY
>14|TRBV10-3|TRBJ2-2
AIRNPRDRNTGELF
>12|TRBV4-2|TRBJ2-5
ASSQDLNLETQY
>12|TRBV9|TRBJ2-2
ATSRDRDTGELF
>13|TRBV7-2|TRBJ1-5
ASSLRRVFNQPQH
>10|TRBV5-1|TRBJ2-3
ASSNSTDTQY
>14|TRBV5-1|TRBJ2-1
ASSVAWDLPGREQF
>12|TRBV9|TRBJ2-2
ASRSGPSTGELF
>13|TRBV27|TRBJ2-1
VSTSGVESYNEQF
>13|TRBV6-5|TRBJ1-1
ASRSDRGLYGEAF
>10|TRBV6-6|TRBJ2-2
ASINSRGELF
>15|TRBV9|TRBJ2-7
ASSVGGLAGGSYEQY
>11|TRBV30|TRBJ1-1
AWRWTGNTEAF
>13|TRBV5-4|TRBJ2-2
ASSIGGINTGELF
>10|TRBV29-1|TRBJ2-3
SAGPGTDTQY
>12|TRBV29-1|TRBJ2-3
SVARGADTDTQY
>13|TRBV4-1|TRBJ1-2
ASSQDLWGSYGYT
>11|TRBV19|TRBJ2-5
ASSPEFQETQY
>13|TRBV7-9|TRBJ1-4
ASSLGSSTNEKLF
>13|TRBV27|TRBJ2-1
ASSYRLAGGNEQF
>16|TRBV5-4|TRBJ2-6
ASSLLQLSTSGANVLT
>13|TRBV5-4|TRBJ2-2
ASSLGQAVTGELF
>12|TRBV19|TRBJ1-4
ASSMDSLMEKLF
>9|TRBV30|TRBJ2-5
AWNGEETQY
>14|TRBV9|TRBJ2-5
ASSVGAGGRVETQY
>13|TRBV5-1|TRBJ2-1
ASSLRWSSYNEQF
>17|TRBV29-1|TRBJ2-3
SVVVGRVSAAKAWDTQY
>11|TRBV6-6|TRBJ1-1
ASSSSGGTEAF
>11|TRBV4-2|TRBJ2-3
ASSQAMGGTQY
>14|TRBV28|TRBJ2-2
ASSASGPTNTGELF
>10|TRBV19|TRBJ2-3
ASTDRTDTQY